The clone carrying this T cell receptor beta chain was seen a handful of times. The antigen remains unidentified. This CDR3 has 14 amino acids. V was cut by 1 base and J by 1 base, with 5 bases left in between. Germline V gene lookup returns CDR1 SGHTA and CDR2 FQGNSA. This specimen comes from a study of T cells after yellow fever vaccination. Across the whole study: In the case of low-cell-number fractions, SMART-Seq v4 Ultra Low Input was used for preparation.

Template switching with 5'RACE generated the TCR cDNA and added a universal primer site and UMIs. TCRdb re-derived calls from the 5' RACE reads in MiXCR, one entry per CDR3 protein. This table holds 400,000 or so distinct CDR3 sequences, roughly a sixth found once. Study observations and caveats: Reappearance after the booster was seen for most primary-vaccination clones, at 95% to 97% CD4 and roughly 90% CD8.

The J gene is TRBJ2-4, the V gene TRBV7-2; no firm D call. This specimen consisted of PBMCs, obtained before the yellow fever booster vaccination. This clonotype was sampled from a man between 18 and 29 years old who received the YFV17D yellow fever vaccine. The CDR3 sequence is CASSLGSAKNIQYF. In DNA, the CDR3 is TGTGCCAGCAGCTTAGGGTCTGCCAAAAACATTCAGTACTTC. The full variable domain, with the rest looked up from reference TRBV7-2 and TRBJ2-4, is GAGVSQSPSNKVTEKGKDVELRCDPISGHTALYWYRQSLGQGLEFLIYFQGNSAPDKSGLPSDRFSAERTGGSVSTLTIQRTQQEDSAVYLCASSLGSAKNIQYFGAGTRLSVL.